The rows below give T cell receptor beta chains drawn from one sample of a study of T-cell memory formation after mild COVID-19. In TCRdb, the 5' RACE reads were re-called with MiXCR into one record per CDR3 protein. The sample includes around 390,000 distinct CDR3 sequences, more than 15% of them seen just once. Sequenced: PBMCs or a T cell subset sorted from them (not recorded which). Receptors were obtained from a man aged 18-30 years who had mild COVID-19 (a few samples of this study predate the infection). Cell type and time point are not known. The CDR3 runs from the conserved cysteine through the conserved F or W. The D gene is left open where the match is weak. The listing skips clone size in some rows; elsewhere it reads once, few, many or a size class.

v_gene: TRBV7-9
d_gene: .
abundance: .
j_gene: TRBJ2-1
CDR3nt: TGTGCCAGCAGCCAGACCGGACGAGGGGTCGAGCAGTTCTTC
CDR3aa: CASSQTGRGVEQFF

v_gene: TRBV5-5
d_gene: .
abundance: .
j_gene: TRBJ2-3
CDR3nt: TGTGCCAGCAGCTTGGCAGGGCTCGGTGATACGCAGTATTTT
CDR3aa: CASSLAGLGDTQYF

v_gene: TRBV15
d_gene: .
abundance: .
j_gene: TRBJ2-3
CDR3nt: TGTGCCACCAGCCCGGGGGCGGGTACGCAGTATTTT
CDR3aa: CATSPGAGTQYF

v_gene: TRBV29-1
d_gene: .
abundance: many
j_gene: TRBJ2-3
CDR3nt: TGCAGCGTGAAGGGCCGGTACACAGATACGCAGTATTTT
CDR3aa: CSVKGRYTDTQYF

v_gene: TRBV7-2
d_gene: TRBD2
abundance: few
j_gene: TRBJ2-1
CDR3nt: TGTGCCAGCAGCTTAGGGGGACTACTCAACAATGAGCAGTTCTTC
CDR3aa: CASSLGGLLNNEQFF

v_gene: TRBV9
d_gene: .
abundance: .
j_gene: TRBJ2-2
CDR3nt: TGTGCCAGCAGCGTGTCGGGGTCGAACACCGGGGAGCTGTTTTTT
CDR3aa: CASSVSGSNTGELFF

v_gene: TRBV6-5
d_gene: .
abundance: few
j_gene: TRBJ1-1
CDR3nt: TGTGCCAGCCGCTCAGTCTTTGAAGCTTTCTTT
CDR3aa: CASRSVFEAFF

v_gene: TRBV2
d_gene: TRBD1
abundance: few
j_gene: TRBJ1-5
CDR3nt: TGTGCCAGCAAGCGGACCGGGACAGGGGTCAATCAGCCCCAGCATTTT
CDR3aa: CASKRTGTGVNQPQHF

v_gene: TRBV7-9
d_gene: .
abundance: many
j_gene: TRBJ2-7
CDR3nt: TGTGCCAGCAGCCCCCTCGACCACTACGAGCAGTACTTC
CDR3aa: CASSPLDHYEQYF

v_gene: TRBV29-1
d_gene: .
abundance: .
j_gene: TRBJ1-1
CDR3nt: TGCAGCGTTGGGGACCAGGGATCGGAAGCTTTCTTT
CDR3aa: CSVGDQGSEAFF

v_gene: TRBV7-9
d_gene: TRBD2
abundance: .
j_gene: TRBJ2-6
CDR3nt: TGTGCCAGCAGCTTCGGAGCGGGGGGCTTCTCTGGGGCCAACGTCCTGACTTTC
CDR3aa: CASSFGAGGFSGANVLTF

v_gene: TRBV4-3
d_gene: .
abundance: few
j_gene: TRBJ1-1
CDR3nt: TGCGCCAGCAGCCAAGATGGTAGGTACACTGAAGCTTTCTTT
CDR3aa: CASSQDGRYTEAFF

v_gene: TRBV11-2
d_gene: .
abundance: .
j_gene: TRBJ2-7
CDR3nt: TGTGCCAGCAGCTTAGAGTCCATCTCCGAGCAGTACTTC
CDR3aa: CASSLESISEQYF

v_gene: TRBV27
d_gene: TRBD1
abundance: .
j_gene: TRBJ2-7
CDR3nt: TGTGCCAGCAGTTTCGCCACAGGGGGCGGGTACGAGCAGTACTTC
CDR3aa: CASSFATGGGYEQYF

v_gene: TRBV27
d_gene: .
abundance: .
j_gene: TRBJ1-1
CDR3nt: TGTGCCAGCAGTTTAGTGGAGGACACTGAAGCTTTCTTT
CDR3aa: CASSLVEDTEAFF

v_gene: TRBV5-1
d_gene: .
abundance: few
j_gene: TRBJ1-1
CDR3nt: TGCGCCAGCAGCTTGGGGCGGGACGGGAACACTGAAGCTTTCTTT
CDR3aa: CASSLGRDGNTEAFF

v_gene: TRBV12-3/TRBV12-4
d_gene: .
abundance: .
j_gene: TRBJ2-2
CDR3nt: TGTGCCAGCAGTTTCCGAGGGGGGGCGTTCACCGGGGAGCTGTTTTTT
CDR3aa: CASSFRGGAFTGELFF

v_gene: TRBV5-1
d_gene: TRBD1
abundance: few
j_gene: TRBJ1-1
CDR3nt: TGCGCCAGCAGCGGGACAGGGATGAACACTGAAGCTTTCTTT
CDR3aa: CASSGTGMNTEAFF

v_gene: TRBV6-2/TRBV6-3
d_gene: TRBD1
abundance: few
j_gene: TRBJ1-2
CDR3nt: TGTGCCAGCAGAAGCGGGACAGCCGTGTCCTATGGCTACACCTTC
CDR3aa: CASRSGTAVSYGYTF

v_gene: TRBV7-9
d_gene: .
abundance: .
j_gene: TRBJ1-2
CDR3nt: TGTGCCAGCAGCGATAGTACCCCGCGGGATTATGGCTACACCTTC
CDR3aa: CASSDSTPRDYGYTF

v_gene: TRBV15
d_gene: .
abundance: few
j_gene: TRBJ2-7
CDR3nt: TGTGCCACCAGCAGAGACCCTCCGGGAGAGCAGTACTTC
CDR3aa: CATSRDPPGEQYF

v_gene: TRBV4-1
d_gene: TRBD2
abundance: .
j_gene: TRBJ2-7
CDR3nt: TGCGCCAGCAGCCAAGTATGGATAGCGGGGGCCTACGAGCAGTACTTC
CDR3aa: CASSQVWIAGAYEQYF

v_gene: TRBV2
d_gene: TRBD1
abundance: many
j_gene: TRBJ2-2
CDR3nt: TGTGCCAGCAGGGGACAGGGAGGCGGGGAGCTGTTTTTT
CDR3aa: CASRGQGGGELFF

v_gene: TRBV15
d_gene: TRBD1
abundance: few
j_gene: TRBJ1-6
CDR3nt: TGTGCCACAAAGGGGGACAGGGCTTCACCCCTCCACTTT
CDR3aa: CATKGDRASPLHF

v_gene: TRBV7-2
d_gene: .
abundance: few
j_gene: TRBJ2-1
CDR3nt: TGTGCCAGCAGCTTAACGGAATCAAATGAGCAGTTCTTC
CDR3aa: CASSLTESNEQFF

v_gene: TRBV6-2/TRBV6-3
d_gene: TRBD1
abundance: few
j_gene: TRBJ1-1
CDR3nt: TGTGCCAGCAGCCATGACAGGGCTGAAGCTTTCTTT
CDR3aa: CASSHDRAEAFF

v_gene: TRBV5-1
d_gene: .
abundance: few
j_gene: TRBJ1-2
CDR3nt: TGCGCCAGCAAGGAGACACGAGGACTCTATGGCTACACCTTC
CDR3aa: CASKETRGLYGYTF

v_gene: TRBV20-1
d_gene: .
abundance: .
j_gene: TRBJ1-5
CDR3nt: TGCAGTGCTACCGGAGTGTTCCTGGGAGCTCAGCCCCAGCATTTT
CDR3aa: CSATGVFLGAQPQHF

v_gene: TRBV5-5
d_gene: .
abundance: few
j_gene: TRBJ2-2
CDR3nt: TGTGCCAGCAGCTTTCTCAGATTCGCGAACACCGGGGAGCTGTTTTTT
CDR3aa: CASSFLRFANTGELFF

v_gene: TRBV12-3/TRBV12-4
d_gene: .
abundance: .
j_gene: TRBJ1-1
CDR3nt: TGTGCCAGTGGTAGGGGGAGGAACACTGAAGCTTTCTTT
CDR3aa: CASGRGRNTEAFF

v_gene: TRBV28
d_gene: .
abundance: .
j_gene: TRBJ2-5
CDR3nt: TGTGCCAGCAAGGGGAGTCCGATCCAAGAGACCCAGTACTTC
CDR3aa: CASKGSPIQETQYF

v_gene: TRBV10-2
d_gene: TRBD1
abundance: .
j_gene: TRBJ1-6
CDR3nt: TGCGCCAGCAGTGAGCAGGGGGCGCGTTCACCCCTCCACTTT
CDR3aa: CASSEQGARSPLHF

v_gene: TRBV5-1
d_gene: TRBD1
abundance: few
j_gene: TRBJ2-1
CDR3nt: TGCGCCAGCAGCTTAACAGGGGATCCCTACAATGAGCAGTTCTTC
CDR3aa: CASSLTGDPYNEQFF

v_gene: TRBV7-3
d_gene: TRBD1
abundance: .
j_gene: TRBJ1-2
CDR3nt: TGTGCCAGCAGCCGGGCCGGGACAGGGGCCCGCGACGGCTATGGCTACACCTTC
CDR3aa: CASSRAGTGARDGYGYTF

v_gene: TRBV20-1
d_gene: .
abundance: .
j_gene: TRBJ2-3
CDR3nt: TGCAGTGCTAGAGGTGGTGCGGAGATCACAGATACGCAGTATTTT
CDR3aa: CSARGGAEITDTQYF

v_gene: TRBV7-8
d_gene: .
abundance: .
j_gene: TRBJ2-7
CDR3nt: TGTGCCAGCAGCGCGTGGGGACACTCCTACGAGCAGTACTTC
CDR3aa: CASSAWGHSYEQYF

v_gene: TRBV20-1
d_gene: TRBD2
abundance: once
j_gene: TRBJ2-7
CDR3nt: TGCAGTGCTAGAGATCGAGCGGGGGATATCTCCTACGAGCAGTACTTC
CDR3aa: CSARDRAGDISYEQYF

v_gene: TRBV7-8
d_gene: .
abundance: few
j_gene: TRBJ1-1
CDR3nt: TGTGCCAGCAGCTTAGGAGGGGTCAAAACTGAAGCTTTCTTT
CDR3aa: CASSLGGVKTEAFF

v_gene: TRBV7-7
d_gene: .
abundance: .
j_gene: TRBJ2-3
CDR3nt: TGTGCCAGCAGCTTAGGGGCTTTAGGGAGCGGCGCAGATACGCAGTATTTT
CDR3aa: CASSLGALGSGADTQYF

v_gene: TRBV4-3
d_gene: .
abundance: .
j_gene: TRBJ2-2
CDR3nt: TGCGCCAGCAGCCCCACCGGGACCGACATCCGGCTTGAACCCCCCGGGGAGCTGTTTTTT
CDR3aa: CASSPTGTDIRLEPPGELFF

v_gene: TRBV12-3/TRBV12-4
d_gene: TRBD2
abundance: .
j_gene: TRBJ2-2
CDR3nt: TGTGCCAGCAGCGCCATCCCGACTAGCGGGAACACCGGGGAGCTGTTTTTT
CDR3aa: CASSAIPTSGNTGELFF

v_gene: TRBV9
d_gene: TRBD2
abundance: few
j_gene: TRBJ2-5
CDR3nt: TGTGCCAGCAGCGCTAGCGGGGGTTTCCAAGAGACCCAGTACTTC
CDR3aa: CASSASGGFQETQYF

v_gene: TRBV7-3
d_gene: TRBD1
abundance: .
j_gene: TRBJ2-3
CDR3nt: TGTGCCAGCAGCTCGGGACGGGGACAGCCCACAGATACGCAGTATTTT
CDR3aa: CASSSGRGQPTDTQYF

v_gene: TRBV28
d_gene: TRBD1
abundance: once
j_gene: TRBJ1-1
CDR3nt: TGTGCCTCCAGGGGGGAGGGAACTGAAGCTTTCTTT
CDR3aa: CASRGEGTEAFF

v_gene: TRBV5-1
d_gene: .
abundance: few
j_gene: TRBJ2-2
CDR3nt: TGCGCCAGCAGTTCGTCGGGACACCTCACCGGGGAGCTGTTTTTT
CDR3aa: CASSSSGHLTGELFF

v_gene: TRBV11-3
d_gene: .
abundance: .
j_gene: TRBJ2-1
CDR3nt: TGTGCCAGCAGCACCAACCGCGATGAGCAGTTCTTC
CDR3aa: CASSTNRDEQFF

v_gene: TRBV6-2/TRBV6-3
d_gene: TRBD1
abundance: few
j_gene: TRBJ1-6
CDR3nt: TGTGCCAGCAGCTACCTGGACAGGGGCGACTCACCCCTCCACTTT
CDR3aa: CASSYLDRGDSPLHF

v_gene: TRBV6-5
d_gene: .
abundance: few
j_gene: TRBJ1-2
CDR3nt: TGTGCCAGCAGTTACTCCTGGGGCTATGGCTACACCTTC
CDR3aa: CASSYSWGYGYTF

v_gene: TRBV6-1
d_gene: .
abundance: few
j_gene: TRBJ1-1
CDR3nt: TGTGCCAGCAGTGAACCCCGAACCGACCTTCGGGGAGCTTTCTTT
CDR3aa: CASSEPRTDLRGAFF

v_gene: TRBV7-3
d_gene: TRBD1
abundance: .
j_gene: TRBJ2-3
CDR3nt: TGTGCCAGCAGCTCGGGACAGGGGGTAGATACGCAGTATTTT
CDR3aa: CASSSGQGVDTQYF